A selection of T cell receptor beta chains follows, all from one sample in a study of cytotoxic CD8 clonotypes in ibrutinib-treated CLL. The protocol was immunoSEQ multiplex PCR, while the TCRdb copy is restricted to in-frame clones and leaves out a portion. The table lists some 200,000 clones, 60% to 80% of them singletons. Sequencing was performed on PBMCs, taken after 12 months of ibrutinib treatment. These receptor sequences come from a human donor with chronic lymphocytic leukemia. Both conserved end residues are part of each CDR3. Each record gives: V gene, D gene, clone size, J gene, CDR3 protein, CDR3 DNA. D genes are given only for firm matches. Only some rows state a clone size, as once, few, many or a class for expanded clones.

TRBV30	-	-	TRBJ2-5	CAWSKRGTQYF	TGTGCCTGGAGTAAAAGGGGGACCCAGTACTTC
TRBV18	-	-	TRBJ2-5	CASSPSRAVEETQYF	TGTGCCAGCTCACCGTCCAGGGCGGTTGAAGAGACCCAGTACTTC
TRBV6-4	-	-	TRBJ2-4	CASRSRGAKNIQYF	TGTGCCAGCAGATCCCGGGGAGCCAAAAACATTCAGTACTTC
TRBV18	-	-	TRBJ2-1	CASSPPFPGDNEQFF	TGTGCCAGCTCACCACCTTTTCCGGGGGACAATGAGCAGTTCTTC
TRBV23-1	-	few	TRBJ2-2	CASTNAHPLKAGELFF	TGCGCCAGCACGAACGCCCACCCCCTCAAGGCCGGGGAGCTGTTTTTT
TRBV11-2	-	many	TRBJ1-1	CASSLVGGGTEAFF	TGTGCCAGCAGCTTAGTCGGGGGTGGCACTGAAGCTTTCTTT
TRBV29-1	-	few	TRBJ1-2	CSSNYGYTF	TGCAGCAGTAACTATGGCTACACCTTC
TRBV5-6	TRBD1	-	TRBJ2-5	CASSRDRGVRETQYF	TGTGCCAGCAGCCGGGACAGGGGGGTACGAGAGACCCAGTACTTC
TRBV7-2	-	-	TRBJ2-3	CASRREGGGTDTQYF	TGTGCCAGCAGGCGTGAGGGAGGTGGCACAGATACGCAGTATTTT
TRBV5-1	-	-	TRBJ1-1	CASSLGDGVGTEAFF	TGCGCCAGCAGCTTGGGGGACGGGGTCGGCACTGAAGCTTTCTTT
TRBV30	TRBD1	-	TRBJ1-2	CAWRRQGVKYGYTF	TGTGCCTGGAGGAGACAGGGGGTGAAGTATGGCTACACCTTC
TRBV15	-	-	TRBJ2-5	CATSRLDREGGTQYF	TGTGCCACCAGCAGACTTGACAGGGAGGGGGGCACCCAGTACTTC
TRBV7-2	-	-	TRBJ2-5	CASSWVRETQYF	TGTGCCAGCAGTTGGGTGAGGGAGACCCAGTACTTC